This passage covers 15 T cell receptor beta chains from one sample sequenced in a study of blood T cell repertoires in COVID-19. Assay used: immunoSEQ multiplex PCR; TCRdb lists only in-frame clones, some missing. The sample includes approximately 50,000 clones, 85% of them seen just once. Sequencing used peripheral blood. The receptors derive from a human donor in a cohort sampled during active COVID-19.

Only one count was recorded for this clone. The chain is built from TRBV28 and TRBJ2-5; 9 nucleotides line up with TRBD2. After removal of 5 bases from V and 4 bases from J, the junction contained 5 bases not matched to a gene. CDR3 size: 14 residues. Germline CDR1 is MDHEN and CDR2 is SYDVKM. The CDR3 coding sequence is TGTGCCAGCAGTCTTGGACTAGCGAGAGAGACCCAGTACTTC. This translates into CASSLGLARETQYF.

The rearrangement joins TRBV4-3 to TRBJ2-7; the D gene is possibly TRBD2 (5 bases). CDR1 is LGHNA and CDR2 is YSLEER in the germline V gene. V lost 2 bases, J lost 1 base, and 21 bases lay in between. The CDR3 has 18 amino acids. The CDR3 loop is CASSQSRGVGVLSYEQYF. DNA for the CDR3: TGCGCCAGCAGCCAATCTCGGGGTGTAGGTGTGTTGTCCTACGAGCAGTACTTC.

J is TRBJ2-5 and V is TRBV28; D uncertain. Germline CDR1 MDHEN, CDR2 SYDVKM. This CDR3 has 14 residues. The V and J ends lost 1 base and 4 bases respectively, with 10 bases between them. The CDR3, as DNA: TGTGCCAGCAGTTTATTCTCTGGGCGAGAGACCCAGTACTTC. It yields the protein CASSLFSGRETQYF. Supplemented by reference TRBV28 and TRBJ2-5, the full variable domain reads DVKVTQSSRYLVKRTGEKVFLECVQDMDHENMFWYRQDPGLGLRLIYFSYDVKMKEKGDIPEGYSVSREKKERFSLILESASTNQTSMYLCASSLFSGRETQYFGPGTRLLVL.

The V gene is TRBV5-3, the J gene TRBJ2-3, with TRBD1 identical over 8 bases. TRBV5-3 is recorded as an ORF, its role being uncertain. The V and J ends lost 3 bases and 8 bases, in that order; junction bases with no gene match: 11. The CDR3 spans 15 residues. The CDR3 reads CARSWERQGYGTQYF. The CDR3, as DNA: TGTGCCAGAAGCTGGGAGAGACAGGGGTACGGTACGCAGTATTTT.

This chain links TRBV5-1 with TRBJ2-7; 10 bases are shared with TRBD1. This CDR3 is built from 14 residues. V lost 0 bases and J lost 3; bases outside the gene matches: 0. CDR1 and CDR2 (germline): SGHRS, YFSETQ. CDR3 sequence reads: CASSLGTGGYEQYF. CDR3 DNA sequence: TGCGCCAGCAGCTTGGGGACAGGGGGCTACGAGCAGTACTTC. Supplemented by reference TRBV5-1 and TRBJ2-7, the full variable domain reads KAGVTQTPRYLIKTRGQQVTLSCSPISGHRSVSWYQQTPGQGLQFLFEYFSETQRNKGNFPGRFSGRQFSNSRSEMNVSTLELGDSALYLCASSLGTGGYEQYFGPGTRLTVT.

The chain employs TRBV6-6 and TRBJ2-7; TRBD1 aligns across 8 bases. CDR3 length: 17 residues. The germline CDR1 and CDR2 sequences are MNHNY and SVGAGI (reference sequence). With 5 bases clipped from V and 2 bases from J, the junction kept 14 bases outside the gene matches. The CDR3 spells CASSRTASGTGPYEQYF. The CDR3 bases are TGTGCCAGCAGTCGAACAGCTTCCGGGACAGGTCCCTACGAGCAGTACTTC.

CDR3 amino acids: CASRLAGYEQYF. The DNA for the CDR3 is TGTGCCAGCAGACTAGCGGGATACGAGCAGTACTTC. This chain uses TRBV27 with TRBJ2-7; TRBD2 matches at 10 bases. The CDR3 sequence is 12 residues long. CDR1 is MNHEY, CDR2 SMNVEV, per germline (reference sequence). With 6 bases clipped from V and 4 bases from J, the junction kept 0 bases outside the gene matches.

This sequence joins TRBV5-4 and TRBJ2-2, with no clear D. CDR3 length: 14 residues. CDR1 is SGHNT, CDR2 YYREEE, per germline (reference sequence). Trimming removed 0 bases from V and 3 bases from J, with 6 bases in between. CDR3 protein: CASSLAGDTGELFF. DNA for the CDR3: TGTGCCAGCAGCTTGGCCGGAGACACCGGGGAGCTGTTTTTT.

The gene calls are TRBV5-6 and TRBJ2-7; 9 bases match TRBD1. Germline assignment: CDR1 SGHDT and CDR2 YYEEEE. With 2 bases clipped from V and 3 bases from J, the junction kept 6 bases outside the gene matches. CDR3 size: 15 residues. The CDR3 spells CASSFFTGQGYEQYF. The CDR3 bases are TGTGCCAGCAGCTTTTTTACGGGACAGGGCTACGAGCAGTACTTC.

This clone is large within its sample. The chain links TRBV4-3 to TRBJ2-6, with 10 bases fitting TRBD1. The V gene's germline CDR1 is LGHNA and CDR2 YSLEER. Trimming took 4 bases from V and 0 from J; bases not matched to a gene: 18. CDR3 length: 22 amino acids. CDR3: CASSPGTGVRHSSTSGANVLTF. The CDR3 region has the DNA TGCGCCAGCAGCCCGGGGACAGGGGTTCGTCATAGTAGCACCTCTGGGGCCAACGTCCTGACTTTC.

The chain combines TRBV24-1 with TRBJ2-6; perhaps TRBD2 as D (6 bases). The CDR3 runs to 15 residues. Germline V gene sequence: CDR1 KGHDR, CDR2 SFDVKD. Trimming stripped 5 bases from V and 0 bases from J, with 7 bases between. The CDR3: CATSGGNSGANVLTF. The CDR3 DNA reads TGTGCCACCAGTGGCGGGAACTCTGGGGCCAACGTCCTGACTTTC.

The CDR3 DNA sequence: TGTGCCAGCTCACCACCCTCTAGCACAGATACGCAGTATTTT. Amino acids: CASSPPSSTDTQYF. V gene TRBV18 combines with J gene TRBJ2-3; the D is unclear. The CDR3 is 14 amino acids. Germline CDR1 reads KGHSH; CDR2 reads LQKENI. V was trimmed by 0 bases and J by 0 bases, leaving 4 bases between them.

The chain has TRBV18 and TRBJ2-3; 11 bases are shared with TRBD2. CDR1 is KGHSH and CDR2 is LQKENI in the germline V gene. This CDR3 is built from 19 residues. Trimming removed 2 bases from V and 6 bases from J; junction bases left unmatched: 16. CDR3 bases: TGTGCCAGCTCACCATGGGCGGGACTAGCGGTTTCTCCGGGGGATACGCAGTATTTT. Translated: CASSPWAGLAVSPGDTQYF.

The chain employs TRBV6-5 and TRBJ1-1, with D possibly matching TRBD1 (6 bases). This CDR3 is 14 amino acids long. Trimming stripped 6 bases from V and 8 bases from J, with 19 bases between. Germline CDR1 MNHEY, CDR2 SVGAGI. The chain's CDR3 is CASRGGAFGPEAFF. The CDR3 DNA sequence: TGTGCCAGCAGGGGGGGGGCTTTTGGGCCCGAAGCTTTCTTT.

The chain couples TRBV24-1 to TRBJ2-3; the match to TRBD2 covers 8 bases. The CDR3 contains 13 residues. CDR1 KGHDR and CDR2 SFDVKD come from the germline V gene. V lost 5 bases, J lost 8 bases, and 5 bases stayed unmatched. DNA of the CDR3: TGTGCCACCAGTGTAGCGGGGCTTGGTACGCAGTATTTT. Its translation: CATSVAGLGTQYF.